The 25 T cell receptor beta chains given below trace back to one sample, sequenced in a study of blood T cells in healthy people across ages. With a J-beta primer mix and a sample-barcoded 5' primer, a second PCR ran about 7 to 12 cycles. TCRdb re-analysed the 5' RACE reads in MiXCR, keeping a single row per CDR3 protein. The table has fewer than 1,200,000 distinct CDR3 sequences, roughly 24% seen once. This sample also belongs to another study, concerning T cells of mothers and their children.

Sequenced input: blood. These receptor sequences come from a girl aged 2 to 10 in good health.

This chain links TRBV24-1 with TRBJ2-5, with 9 bases matching TRBD2. This CDR3 spans 17 amino acids. Germline CDR1 KGHDR, CDR2 SFDVKD. Losses at the gene ends were 7 bases for V and 4 bases for J; bases not matched to a gene: 15. CDR3 DNA sequence: TGTGCCACCAGCGATCCACTAGCGGGCCCCTCTGGAGAGACCCAGTACTTC. It is translated as CATSDPLAGPSGETQYF.

The chain carries TRBV9 and TRBJ2-3; 10 bases align to TRBD2. Germline lookup yields CDR1 SGDLS and CDR2 YYNGEE. The CDR3 consists of 15 residues. The V gene end was trimmed by 4 bases and the J gene end by 0 bases; junction bases not matched to a gene: 2. This CDR3 is CASSTSGVSTDTQYF. The CDR3 DNA sequence: TGTGCCAGCAGCACTAGCGGGGTAAGCACAGATACGCAGTATTTT. Full variable domain (rest looked up from reference TRBV9 and TRBJ2-3): DSGVTQTPKHLITATGQRVTLRCSPRSGDLSVYWYQQSLDQGLQFLIQYYNGEERAKGNILERFSAQQFPDLHSELNLSSLELGDSALYFCASSTSGVSTDTQYFGPGTRLTVL.

J is TRBJ2-5 and V is TRBV24-1, with D unclear. The length of the CDR3 is 12 residues. Germline V gene lookup returns CDR1 KGHDR and CDR2 SFDVKD. With 4 bases removed from V and 4 bases from J, the gap between germline ends came to 6 bases. As DNA, the CDR3 is TGTGCCACCAGTGAAAGAGGAGAGACCCAGTACTTC. Translation: CATSERGETQYF.

The rearrangement uses TRBV20-1 and TRBJ2-7; D is tentatively TRBD1 or TRBD2 (5 bases each). This CDR3 is built from 11 residues. Trimming cost V 3 bases and J 4 bases, with 7 bases left between them. Germline V gives CDR1 DFQATT, CDR2 SNEGSKA (reference sequence). Written as DNA, the CDR3 is TGCAGTGCTAGCAGGGAGTACGAGCAGTACTTC. Encoded protein: CSASREYEQYF.

In regard to this clonotype: Since the CDR3 does not end with the conserved phenylalanine or tryptophan, this likely comes from a read error. The CDR3 region is CASSLVFGLAENNEQFL. The CDR3, as DNA: TGCGCCAGCAGCTTGGTTTTCGGGCTAGCGGAAAACAATGAGCAGTTCCTC. The V and J genes are TRBV5-1 and TRBJ2-1; 7 bases map to TRBD2. Looked up from germline, CDR1 is SGHRS and CDR2 is YFSETQ. The CDR3 extends over 17 amino acids. The ends lost 0 bases at V and 5 bases at J; junction bases unmatched: 11.

Note on this clonotype: Compared with germline, one end of the junction differs, possibly owing to a read error. This chain links TRBV11-1 with TRBJ2-1; a weak D match, TRBD1 (6 bases). Germline V gives CDR1 SGHAT, CDR2 FQDESV (reference sequence). The CDR3 totals 15 residues. The CDR3 DNA follows: TGTGCCACCAGCTTTAACAGGGACTCCTACAATGAGCAGTTCTTC. It codes for CATSFNRDSYNEQFF.

The V and J genes are TRBV20-1 and TRBJ2-2, with 11 bases matching TRBD2. Germline trimming cut 3 bases from V and 7 bases from J; bases unmatched to any gene: 13. Germline V gene lookup returns CDR1 DFQATT and CDR2 SNEGSKA (reference sequence). The CDR3 totals 17 residues. The CDR3 protein is CSARKVSGGARIGELFF. CDR3 in DNA: TGCAGTGCTAGGAAAGTTAGCGGGGGGGCCCGTATCGGGGAGCTGTTTTTT.

This clonotype was seen repeatedly, ten times or more. This chain joins TRBV29-1 and TRBJ1-1; D may be TRBD1 (6 bases). The germline V gene encodes CDR1 SQVTM and CDR2 ANQGSEA. The V end lost 4 bases, the J end lost 5 bases, and 11 bases lay between the germline ends. CDR3 length: 12 amino acids. The DNA for the CDR3 is TGCAGCGTTGCGGAGGGGGGAACTGAAGCTTTCTTT. Its protein is CSVAEGGTEAFF. The full variable domain, in which reference TRBV29-1 and TRBJ1-1 provide the parts outside the CDR3, is SAVISQKPSRDICQRGTSLTIQCQVDSQVTMMFWYRQQPGQSLTLIATANQGSEATYESGFVIDKFPISRPNLTFSTLTVSNMSPEDSSIYLCSVAEGGTEAFFGQGTRLTVV.

There are a few counts of this clonotype. This chain connects TRBV6-5 to TRBJ1-1, with 12 bases aligning to TRBD1. The CDR3 sequence is 18 residues long. The germline V gene encodes CDR1 MNHEY and CDR2 SVGAGI. The J segment lost 3 bases and the V segment lost 4 bases, leaving 12 bases of the junction unmatched. CDR3 bases: TGTGCCAGCAGTTCGCCGGGACAGGGGGCGCGGTTGGACACTGAAGCTTTCTTT. As protein: CASSSPGQGARLDTEAFF.

This rearrangement joins TRBV2 to TRBJ2-2, with D unclear. With 10 bases removed from V and 3 bases from J, the gap between germline ends came to 18 bases. The CDR3 sequence is 15 residues long. Per the germline V gene, CDR1 is SNHLY and CDR2 is FYNNEI. CDR3 protein: CATQDLQQHTGELFF. The CDR3 DNA follows: TGTGCCACCCAGGACCTACAACAACACACCGGGGAGCTGTTTTTT.

V is TRBV7-2 and J is TRBJ2-1, with 13 bases aligning to TRBD2. CDR1 SGHTA and CDR2 FQGNSA come from the germline V gene. With 4 bases clipped from V and 3 bases from J, the junction kept 6 bases outside the gene matches. The CDR3 is made up of 17 amino acids. CDR3 sequence: CASSSGLAGLYYNEQFF. CDR3 DNA sequence: TGTGCCAGCAGCTCGGGACTAGCGGGGTTATACTACAATGAGCAGTTCTTC.

The rearrangement links TRBV10-3 to TRBJ2-7; D is unresolved. Germline V gene sequence: CDR1 ENHRY, CDR2 SYGVKD. The CDR3 extends over 15 amino acids. V dropped 6 bases and J dropped 2 bases, with 17 bases sitting between them. The CDR3 region is CAISDKAKFPYEQYF. The DNA for the CDR3 is TGTGCCATCAGCGACAAGGCGAAGTTCCCCTACGAGCAGTACTTC.

This clonotype showed up just a few times. The chain links TRBV27 to TRBJ2-5; a weak D match, TRBD1 (6 bases). The end of the DNA aligns better with TRBJ2-1, so the J call may be wrong. This CDR3 has 12 amino acids. Germline loops: CDR1 MNHEY, CDR2 SMNVEV (reference sequence). CDR3 protein: CASSLGTHEQFF. In nucleotides, the CDR3 is TGTGCCAGCAGTTTAGGGACACATGAGCAGTTCTTC.

The chain carries TRBV29-1 and TRBJ2-7, with TRBD2 identical over 10 bases. With V trimmed by 5 bases and J by 3 bases, 4 bases remained unmatched. This CDR3 region has 13 residues. Germline V gives CDR1 SQVTM, CDR2 ANQGSEA. CDR3 protein: CSVWTSGYYEQYF. CDR3 in DNA: TGCAGCGTTTGGACTAGCGGATACTACGAGCAGTACTTC.

In this sample, this clonotype turned up a few times. The gene calls are TRBV2 and TRBJ2-7; D remains ambiguous. Per germline, CDR1 SNHLY and CDR2 FYNNEI. Trimming removed 8 bases from V and 0 bases from J, with 11 bases in between. The CDR3 sequence is 13 residues long. In DNA form, the CDR3 reads TGTGCCAGCGAAAGTGGCGGCTCCTACGAGCAGTACTTC. This sequence encodes CASESGGSYEQYF.

This clonotype was detected only a few times. The chain is built from TRBV6-1 and TRBJ1-6, with 11 bases identical to TRBD1. CDR3 length: 15 residues. The junction had 3 bases not matched to a gene; V was cut back by 6 bases and J by 5 bases. Germline CDR1 MNHNS, CDR2 SASEGT. The CDR3 bases are TGTGCCAGCAGCGGGACAGGGGGAAATAATTCACCCCTCCACTTT. Encoded protein: CASSGTGGNNSPLHF.

This clonotype was found a few times. The chain carries TRBV29-1 and TRBJ2-2; perhaps TRBD2 as D (5 bases). Germline CDR1 is SQVTM and CDR2 is ANQGSEA. The CDR3 totals 15 residues. Trimming left V 3 bases short and J 4 bases short, with 15 bases between. CDR3 sequence (DNA): TGCAGCGTTGAGGAGGCCGAGGGTGGCACCGGGGAGCTGTTTTTT. Protein product: CSVEEAEGGTGELFF.

The sample holds one count of this clonotype. The chain recombines TRBV15 with TRBJ2-2, with 8 bases identical to TRBD2. Germline CDR1 is LNHNV and CDR2 is YYDKDF (reference sequence). V shed 0 bases and J 6 bases; nucleotides not matched to a gene: 9. CDR3 length equals 17 residues. Here the CDR3 DNA reads TGTGCCACCAGCAGAGATCTGGTAGCGGGATTCTCCGGGGAGCTGTTTTTT. It is translated as CATSRDLVAGFSGELFF.

This clonotype occurred a few times. The CDR3 loop is CSVRQGTYEQYF. Here the CDR3 DNA reads TGCAGCGTAAGACAGGGTACCTACGAGCAGTACTTC. The J gene is TRBJ2-7, the V gene TRBV29-1; 7 bases line up with TRBD1. Germline V gene lookup returns CDR1 SQVTM and CDR2 ANQGSEA. CDR3 length: 12 residues. With V trimmed by 6 bases and J by 2 bases, 4 bases remained unmatched.

This chain links TRBV5-1 with TRBJ1-4, with 7 bases that match TRBD1. Germline trimming cut 1 base from V and 12 bases from J; bases unmatched to any gene: 9. The CDR3 consists of 14 residues. Germline V gene sequence: CDR1 SGHRS, CDR2 YFSETQ. The DNA for the CDR3 is TGCGCCAGCAGCTTGATCAGGGGGGATACGGAACTGTTTTTT. It translates to CASSLIRGDTELFF. The full variable domain, rest sourced from reference TRBV5-1 and TRBJ1-4, is KAGVTQTPRYLIKTRGQQVTLSCSPISGHRSVSWYQQTPGQGLQFLFEYFSETQRNKGNFPGRFSGRQFSNSRSEMNVSTLELGDSALYLCASSLIRGDTELFFGSGTQLSVL.

This clonotype occurred a few times. The chain joins TRBV6-1 to TRBJ1-5, with a weak D call TRBD1 (6 bases). Germline CDR1 is MNHNS and CDR2 is SASEGT. CDR3 length equals 13 residues. Trimming removed 7 bases from V and 5 bases from J, with 12 bases in between. DNA for the CDR3: TGTGCCAGCACCCCGACAGGACATCAGCCCCAGCATTTT. Translation gives CASTPTGHQPQHF.

The V and J genes are TRBV29-1 and TRBJ2-2; D gene ambiguous. CDR1 and CDR2 from the germline V gene are SQVTM and ANQGSEA. CDR3 length equals 13 residues. V dropped 8 bases and J dropped 1 base, with 11 bases sitting between them. The CDR3 DNA sequence: TGCAGCTGTACAGAGTTGAACACCGGGGAGCTGTTTTTT. It specifies CSCTELNTGELFF.

This clonotype was counted a few times. The gene calls are TRBV20-1 and TRBJ2-5; 14 bases map to TRBD2. J gave up 11 bases and V 5 bases, and 19 bases lay outside the gene matches. The V gene's germline CDR1 is DFQATT and CDR2 SNEGSKA (reference sequence). This CDR3 spans 17 amino acids. The CDR3: CSAPGLAGAGPGGEQYF. In DNA form, the CDR3 reads TGCAGTGCTCCGGGACTAGCGGGAGCGGGCCCCGGTGGGGAGCAGTACTTC.

The table lists this clonotype with a few counts. The chain combines TRBV12-3 or TRBV12-4 with TRBJ1-1, with unresolved D. V was clipped by 3 bases and J by 4 bases, with 12 bases between them. This CDR3 comprises 14 residues. The CDR3, as DNA: TGTGCCAGCAGTTTCCGGCCCTCCGGCACTGAAGCTTTCTTT. As protein: CASSFRPSGTEAFF.

Only a few counts were recorded for this clonotype. The CDR3 region is CATSREDRVETQYF. DNA for the CDR3: TGTGCCACCAGCAGAGAAGACAGGGTCGAGACCCAGTACTTC. The V call is TRBV15, the J call TRBJ2-5, with 7 bases identical to TRBD1. The CDR3 is made up of 14 amino acids. V lost 0 bases, J lost 5 bases, and 3 bases stayed unmatched. The germline gives CDR1 LNHNV, CDR2 YYDKDF (reference sequence).